This TCR beta chain was sequenced during a study of T cells after yellow fever vaccination. Study-wide results and caveats: Boosting was followed by the reappearance of most primary-vaccination clones (just under 97% CD4, 88% CD8).

This clonotype was observed a few times. The target antigen is unknown. As TCR cDNA was made by 5'RACE template switching, a universal primer site and UMIs were added. TCRdb re-analysed the 5' RACE reads in MiXCR, keeping a single row per CDR3 protein. The sample holds 250,000 to 400,000 distinct CDR3 sequences, approximately 4% seen once. The sequencing used PBMCs, collected 5 days after the yellow fever booster vaccination. This receptor was taken from a man aged 18 to 29 who received the YFV17D yellow fever vaccine.

Here the CDR3 reads CASSSSGTGVLVDTQYF. The CDR3 nucleotides are TGTGCCAGCAGTTCCTCCGGGACAGGGGTGTTGGTAGATACGCAGTATTTT. This sequence joins TRBV28 and TRBJ2-3; the match to TRBD1 covers 10 bases. The V gene's germline CDR1 is MDHEN and CDR2 SYDVKM. The J segment lost 5 bases and the V segment lost 4 bases, leaving 12 bases of the junction unmatched. The CDR3 contains 17 residues.